Sequencing of this T cell receptor (beta chain) was carried out in a study of blood T cell repertoires in COVID-19. Germline CDR1 MNHEY, CDR2 SMNVEV (reference sequence). V was shortened by 2 bases and J by 5 bases, with 12 bases between the two germline ends. This CDR3 has 14 residues. Measured with immunoSEQ multiplex PCR; TCRdb has only the in-frame clones, and not every one. This sample yields about 140,000 clones, of which roughly 88% are seen a single time; roughly 1.6% belongs to the top ten. This rearrangement joins TRBV27 to TRBJ1-1, with D hard to call. Sequenced input: peripheral blood. The sequence was obtained from a woman aged 45-59 years with acute or convalescent COVID-19. This CDR3 is CASSLKSRRTEAFF. CDR3 nucleotides: TGTGCCAGCAGTTTAAAGTCGAGGAGGACTGAAGCTTTCTTT.